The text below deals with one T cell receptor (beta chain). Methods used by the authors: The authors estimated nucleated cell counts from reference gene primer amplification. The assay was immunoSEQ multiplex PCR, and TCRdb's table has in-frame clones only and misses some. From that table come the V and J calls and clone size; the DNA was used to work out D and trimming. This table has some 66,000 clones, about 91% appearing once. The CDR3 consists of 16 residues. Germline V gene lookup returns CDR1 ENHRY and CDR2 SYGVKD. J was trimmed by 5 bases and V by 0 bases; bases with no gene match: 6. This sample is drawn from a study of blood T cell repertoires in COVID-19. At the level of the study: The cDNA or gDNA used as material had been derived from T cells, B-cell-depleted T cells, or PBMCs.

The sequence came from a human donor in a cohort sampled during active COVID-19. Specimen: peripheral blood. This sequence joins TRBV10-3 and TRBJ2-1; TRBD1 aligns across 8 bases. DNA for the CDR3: TGTGCCATCAGTGAGTCTATTGGACAGGGCAACAATGAGCAGTTCTTC. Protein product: CAISESIGQGNNEQFF.